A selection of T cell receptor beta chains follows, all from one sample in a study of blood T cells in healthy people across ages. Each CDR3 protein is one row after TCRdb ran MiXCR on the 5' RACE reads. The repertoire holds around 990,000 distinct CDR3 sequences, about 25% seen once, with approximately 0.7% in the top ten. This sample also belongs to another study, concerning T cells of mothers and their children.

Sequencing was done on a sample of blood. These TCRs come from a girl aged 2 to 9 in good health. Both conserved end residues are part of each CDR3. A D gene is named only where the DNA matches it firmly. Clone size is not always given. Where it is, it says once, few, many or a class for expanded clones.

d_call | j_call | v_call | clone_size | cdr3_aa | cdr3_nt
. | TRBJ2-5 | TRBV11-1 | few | CASSLGYGGVGGETQYF | TGTGCCAGCAGCTTAGGGTACGGCGGGGTAGGAGGAGAGACCCAGTACTTC
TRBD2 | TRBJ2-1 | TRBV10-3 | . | CATRGGVYNEQFF | TGTGCCACACGCGGGGGGGTCTACAATGAGCAGTTCTTC
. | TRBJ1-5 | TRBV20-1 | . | CSASGDVVGNQPQHF | TGCAGTGCAAGTGGGGATGTGGTCGGCAATCAGCCCCAGCATTTT
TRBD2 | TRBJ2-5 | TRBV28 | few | CASRETSGSGETQYF | TGTGCCAGCAGAGAGACTAGCGGGAGTGGAGAGACCCAGTACTTC
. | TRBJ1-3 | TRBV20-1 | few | CSAGPPSSGNTIYF | TGCAGTGCGGGACCTCCTTCCTCGGGAAACACCATATATTTT
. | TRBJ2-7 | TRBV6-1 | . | CASSDVTGPLYEQYF | TGTGCCAGCAGTGATGTAACAGGCCCCCTCTACGAGCAGTACTTC
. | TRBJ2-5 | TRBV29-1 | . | CSVDGRGGETQYF | TGCAGCGTTGACGGTAGGGGGGGAGAGACCCAGTACTTC
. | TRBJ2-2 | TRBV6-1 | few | CASSYGSALTGELFF | TGTGCCAGCTCCTACGGGTCGGCGCTTACCGGGGAGCTGTTTTTT
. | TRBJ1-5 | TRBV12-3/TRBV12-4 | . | CASSWEVNQPQHF | TGTGCCAGCAGTTGGGAGGTGAATCAGCCCCAGCATTTT
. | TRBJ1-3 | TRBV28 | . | CASSPIGAGGNTIYF | TGTGCCAGCAGCCCTATTGGGGCTGGCGGAAACACCATATATTTT
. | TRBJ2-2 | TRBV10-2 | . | CASSEEGVYTGELFF | TGCGCCAGCAGTGAGGAGGGGGTCTACACCGGGGAGCTGTTTTTT
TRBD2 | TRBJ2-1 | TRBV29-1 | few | CSVDSGSGDEQFF | TGCAGCGTTGACTCGGGTAGCGGGGACGAGCAGTTCTTC